This record concerns one TCR beta chain sequence. The CDR3 is 12 residues long. The germline CDR1 and CDR2 sequences are MDHEN and SYDVKM. Trimming took off 5 bases at V and 4 bases at J, with 8 bases between the two ends. With 60 Vbeta and 13 Jbeta primers, the PCR was carried out. TCRdb keeps only in-frame clones here, not all; method: immunoSEQ multiplex PCR. The repertoire holds some 150,000 clones, with 77% as singletons. The record originates from a study of cytomegalovirus exposure and HLA in healthy donors. Sequencing input: PBMCs. The origin of this receptor is a man aged 25-40 years in good health and CMV-seropositive. V usage is TRBV28 and J usage is TRBJ1-2; D perhaps matches TRBD1 (5 bases). The CDR3 region is CASSPDSYGYTF. Written as DNA, the CDR3 is TGTGCCAGCAGTCCCGACAGCTATGGCTACACCTTC.